The T cell receptor beta chain described here comes from a study of blood T cell repertoires in COVID-19 (dated by TCRdb to the early 2020s). In the study overall: Samples from collaborators originated in the United States, Italy and Spain and spanned both the acute and convalescent phases of COVID-19. The prospective study material was composed of cDNA or gDNA derived from T cells, B-cell-depleted T cells, or PBMCs. Deeply sampled blood TCRbeta repertoires from subjects exposed to, actively infected with, or recovered from COVID-19 were included in the dataset. The repertoires were made available in a free public database intended to serve as a resource for research on the immune response to SARS-CoV-2. The samples were drawn from the first 160 participants of the ongoing ImmuneRACE study and from about 1,200 subjects provided by 6 global collaborators. Nearly every sample came with metadata listing a de-identified subject ID, COVID-19 status, age in years and sex. Where available, HLA class I and class II types were obtained from metadata supplied by the sample provider rather than from assay-based typing. The paper as a whole reports these results and caveats: The quantity of clinical and demographic metadata differed by source and by participant and was supplied without curation.

The collaborating institutions used their own protocols to collect whole blood in K2EDTA tubes. For TCRbeta analysis, collaborator samples were shipped as frozen whole blood, as isolated PBMCs, or as DNA extracted from either sample type. Relative to germline, V is 11 bases shorter and J is 7 bases shorter, with 14 bases between their ends. According to the germline V gene, CDR1 reads MRHNA and CDR2 reads SNTAGT. From the cysteine up to the phenylalanine, the CDR3 has a length of 12 residues. Kept here is only the CDR3 DNA, which spans 36 bases and is read in frame from base 1. TCRbeta CDR3 regions were amplified from genomic DNA by means of the immunoSEQ Assay, a bias-controlled multiplex PCR. From the authors' description of their analysis: The number of nucleated cells in each sample was estimated by amplification of reference gene primers within the assay. Sequence reads were collapsed and filtered to measure the absolute abundance of every unique TCRbeta CDR3 rearrangement. For each sample, productive Simpson clonality was calculated as the square root of Simpson's diversity index over productive rearrangements. TCRdb limited this immuneACCESS table to in-frame rearrangements with V and J called. A share of clones is missing; checked studies link under half to unresolved V genes, and the rest is unexplained. V, J and clone size reflect that table, while D and trimming were determined from the DNA. The sample table records 90,000 to 110,000 clones; approximately 87% of these occur just once. The ten largest clonotypes hold 6.6% of the sample.

Comments on this clone: The antigen it recognizes is unknown. No per-base quality is available; no much larger clone lies one base away.

The specimen sequenced was peripheral blood. The receptor's source is a woman in her 50s with acute or convalescent COVID-19. The receptor chain draws on TRBV6-4 and TRBJ2-2; matching of 6 bases hints at TRBD2 as the D gene. DNA sequence: TGTGCCTCCCGCTCCGGGGGCGGGGAGCTGTTTTTT. Its protein reads: CASRSGGGELFF.